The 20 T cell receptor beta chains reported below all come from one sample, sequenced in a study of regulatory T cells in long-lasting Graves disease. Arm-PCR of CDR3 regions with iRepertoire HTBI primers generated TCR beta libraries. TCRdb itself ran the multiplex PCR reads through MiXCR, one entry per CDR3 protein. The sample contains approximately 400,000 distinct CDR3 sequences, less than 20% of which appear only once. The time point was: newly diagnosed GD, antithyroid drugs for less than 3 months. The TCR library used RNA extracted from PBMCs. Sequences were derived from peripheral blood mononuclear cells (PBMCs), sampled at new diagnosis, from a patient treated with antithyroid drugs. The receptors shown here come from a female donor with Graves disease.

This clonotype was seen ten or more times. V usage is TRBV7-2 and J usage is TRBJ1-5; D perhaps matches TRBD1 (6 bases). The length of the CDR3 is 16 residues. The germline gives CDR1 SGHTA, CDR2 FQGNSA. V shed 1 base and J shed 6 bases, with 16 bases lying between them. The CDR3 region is CASSLVSSQGGQPQHF. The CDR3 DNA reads TGTGCCAGCAGCTTAGTTAGTTCACAGGGCGGTCAGCCCCAGCATTTT.

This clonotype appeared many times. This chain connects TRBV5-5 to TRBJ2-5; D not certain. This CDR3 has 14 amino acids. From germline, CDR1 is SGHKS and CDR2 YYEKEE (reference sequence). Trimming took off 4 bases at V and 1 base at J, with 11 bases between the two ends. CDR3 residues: CASSTSATQETQYF. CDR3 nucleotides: TGTGCCAGCAGCACCTCCGCTACCCAAGAGACCCAGTACTTC.

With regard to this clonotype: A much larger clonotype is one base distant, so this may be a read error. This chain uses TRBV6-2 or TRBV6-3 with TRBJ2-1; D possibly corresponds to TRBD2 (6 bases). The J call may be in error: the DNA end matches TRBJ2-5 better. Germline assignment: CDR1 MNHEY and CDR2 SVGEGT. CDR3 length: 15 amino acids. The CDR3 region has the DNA TGTGCCAGCAGTAGTAACTCTACTAGGAGGGAGGCCCAGTACTTC. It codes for CASSSNSTRREAQYF.

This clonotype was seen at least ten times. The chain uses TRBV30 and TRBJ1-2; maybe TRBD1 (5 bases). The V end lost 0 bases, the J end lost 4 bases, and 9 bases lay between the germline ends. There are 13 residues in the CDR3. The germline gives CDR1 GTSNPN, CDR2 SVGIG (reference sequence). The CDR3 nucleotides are TGTGCCTGGAGTGTGGGACCAGCCTATGGCTACACCTTC. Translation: CAWSVGPAYGYTF.

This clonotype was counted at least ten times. In nucleotides, the CDR3 is TGTGCCAGCAGTTACTCGAGCCGGGACTACACAGATACGCAGTATTTT. It is translated as CASSYSSRDYTDTQYF. V usage is TRBV6-5 and J usage is TRBJ2-3; 7 nucleotides line up with TRBD2. This CDR3 spans 16 amino acids. From germline, CDR1 is MNHEY and CDR2 SVGAGI. The V and J ends lost 0 bases and 2 bases, in that order; junction bases with no gene match: 5.

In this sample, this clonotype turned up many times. CDR3 residues: CSARRSWGAMNEQFF. DNA for the CDR3: TGCAGTGCTAGACGCAGCTGGGGGGCTATGAATGAGCAGTTCTTC. The rearrangement joins TRBV20-1 to TRBJ2-1; D is tentatively TRBD1 or TRBD2 (6 bases each). Germline lookup yields CDR1 DFQATT and CDR2 SNEGSKA (reference sequence). V was trimmed by 2 bases and J by 7 bases, leaving 18 bases between them. The CDR3 spans 15 residues.

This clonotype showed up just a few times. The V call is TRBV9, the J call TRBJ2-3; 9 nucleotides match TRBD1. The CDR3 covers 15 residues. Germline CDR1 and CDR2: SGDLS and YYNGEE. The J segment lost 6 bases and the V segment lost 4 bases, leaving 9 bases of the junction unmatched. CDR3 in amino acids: CASSPDRGWMDTQYF. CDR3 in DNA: TGTGCCAGCAGCCCAGACAGGGGGTGGATGGATACGCAGTATTTT. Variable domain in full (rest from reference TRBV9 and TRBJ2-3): DSGVTQTPKHLITATGQRVTLRCSPRSGDLSVYWYQQSLDQGLQFLIQYYNGEERAKGNILERFSAQQFPDLHSELNLSSLELGDSALYFCASSPDRGWMDTQYFGPGTRLTVL.

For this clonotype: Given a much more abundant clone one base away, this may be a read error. The CDR3 DNA reads as TGTGCCAGCGCTTACTGCGAGCAGTACTTC. Amino acids: CASAYCEQYF. The chain recombines TRBV2 with TRBJ2-7; D not certain. V was clipped by 8 bases and J by 6 bases, with 8 bases between them. Germline loops: CDR1 SNHLY, CDR2 FYNNEI. The CDR3 has 10 residues.

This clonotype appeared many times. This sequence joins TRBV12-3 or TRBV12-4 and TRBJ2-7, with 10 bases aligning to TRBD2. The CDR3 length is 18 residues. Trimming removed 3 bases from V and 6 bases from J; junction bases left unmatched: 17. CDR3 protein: CASSFEPSRAGGPGEQYF. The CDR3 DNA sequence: TGTGCCAGCAGTTTTGAACCCTCCCGAGCGGGAGGGCCGGGCGAGCAGTACTTC.

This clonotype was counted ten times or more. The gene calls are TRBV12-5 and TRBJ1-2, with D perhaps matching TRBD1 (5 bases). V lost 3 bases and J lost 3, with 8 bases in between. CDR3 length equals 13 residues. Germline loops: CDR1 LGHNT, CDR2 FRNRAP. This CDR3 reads CASGLDSYYGYTF. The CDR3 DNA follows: TGTGCTAGTGGTTTAGACAGCTACTATGGCTACACCTTC.

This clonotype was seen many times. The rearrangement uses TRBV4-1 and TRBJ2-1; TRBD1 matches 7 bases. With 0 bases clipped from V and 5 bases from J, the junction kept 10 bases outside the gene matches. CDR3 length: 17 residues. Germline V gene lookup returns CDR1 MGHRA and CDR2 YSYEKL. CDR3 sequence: CASSQDDADRSNNEQFF. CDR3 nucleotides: TGCGCCAGCAGCCAAGACGACGCGGACAGGTCAAACAATGAGCAGTTCTTC.

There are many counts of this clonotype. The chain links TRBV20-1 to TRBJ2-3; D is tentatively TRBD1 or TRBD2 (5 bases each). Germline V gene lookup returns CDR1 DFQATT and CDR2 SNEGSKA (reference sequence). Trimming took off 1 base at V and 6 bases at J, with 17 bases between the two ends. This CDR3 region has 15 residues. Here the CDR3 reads CSARGWTRGVDTQYF. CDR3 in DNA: TGCAGTGCTAGAGGGTGGACCAGAGGGGTGGATACGCAGTATTTT.

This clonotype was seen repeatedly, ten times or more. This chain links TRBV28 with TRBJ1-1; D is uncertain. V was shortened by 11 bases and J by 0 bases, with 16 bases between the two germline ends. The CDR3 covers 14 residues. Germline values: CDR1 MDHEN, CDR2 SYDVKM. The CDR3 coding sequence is TGTGCCGCGACGATTCCAAGAATGAACACTGAAGCTTTCTTT. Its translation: CAATIPRMNTEAFF.

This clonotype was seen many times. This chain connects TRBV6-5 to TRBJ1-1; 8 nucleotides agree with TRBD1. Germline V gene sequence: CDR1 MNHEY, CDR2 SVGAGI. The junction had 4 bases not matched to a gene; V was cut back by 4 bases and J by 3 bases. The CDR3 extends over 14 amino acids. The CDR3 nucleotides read TGTGCCAGCAGTTTGGACAGGGCCTACACTGAAGCTTTCTTT. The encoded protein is CASSLDRAYTEAFF.

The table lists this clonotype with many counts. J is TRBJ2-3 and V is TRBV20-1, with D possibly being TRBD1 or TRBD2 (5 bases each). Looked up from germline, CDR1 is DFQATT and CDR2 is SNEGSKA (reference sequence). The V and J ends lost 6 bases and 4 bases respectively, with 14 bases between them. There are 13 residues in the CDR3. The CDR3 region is CSASGTLSDTQYF. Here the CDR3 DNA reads TGCAGTGCCAGTGGGACCTTATCAGATACGCAGTATTTT.

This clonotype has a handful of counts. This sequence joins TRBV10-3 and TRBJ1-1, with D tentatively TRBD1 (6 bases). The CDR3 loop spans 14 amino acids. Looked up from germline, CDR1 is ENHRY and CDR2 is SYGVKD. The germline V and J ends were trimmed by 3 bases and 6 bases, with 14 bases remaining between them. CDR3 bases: TGTGCCATCAGTGAAGGGTCGGGGGCTGCTGAAGCTTTCTTT. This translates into CAISEGSGAAEAFF.

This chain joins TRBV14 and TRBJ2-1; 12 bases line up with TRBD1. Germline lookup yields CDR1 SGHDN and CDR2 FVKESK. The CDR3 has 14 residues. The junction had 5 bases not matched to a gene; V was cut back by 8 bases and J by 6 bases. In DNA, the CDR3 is TGTGCCAGCGCGGGGGACAGGGGGCTCAATGAGCAGTTCTTC. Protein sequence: CASAGDRGLNEQFF.

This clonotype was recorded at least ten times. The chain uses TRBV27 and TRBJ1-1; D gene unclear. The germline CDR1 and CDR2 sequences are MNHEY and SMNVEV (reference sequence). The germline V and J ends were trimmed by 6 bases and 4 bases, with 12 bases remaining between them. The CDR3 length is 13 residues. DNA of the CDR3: TGTGCCAGCAGACCGTCCGGAGGCACTGAAGCTTTCTTT. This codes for CASRPSGGTEAFF.

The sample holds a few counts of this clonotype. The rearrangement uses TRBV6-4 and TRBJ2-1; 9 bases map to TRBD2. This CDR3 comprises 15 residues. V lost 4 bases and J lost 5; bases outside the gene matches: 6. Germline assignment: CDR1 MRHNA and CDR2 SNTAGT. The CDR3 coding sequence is TGTGCCAGCAGTGTCGGCGGGGGGGGAAACAATGAGCAGTTCTTC. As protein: CASSVGGGGNNEQFF.

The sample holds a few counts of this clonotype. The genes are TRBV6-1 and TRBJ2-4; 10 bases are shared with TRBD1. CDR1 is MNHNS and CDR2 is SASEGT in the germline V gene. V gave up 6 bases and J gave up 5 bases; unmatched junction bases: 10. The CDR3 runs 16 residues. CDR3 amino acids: CASRPDRGREENIQYF. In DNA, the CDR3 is TGTGCCAGCAGACCAGACAGGGGGCGCGAAGAAAACATTCAGTACTTC.